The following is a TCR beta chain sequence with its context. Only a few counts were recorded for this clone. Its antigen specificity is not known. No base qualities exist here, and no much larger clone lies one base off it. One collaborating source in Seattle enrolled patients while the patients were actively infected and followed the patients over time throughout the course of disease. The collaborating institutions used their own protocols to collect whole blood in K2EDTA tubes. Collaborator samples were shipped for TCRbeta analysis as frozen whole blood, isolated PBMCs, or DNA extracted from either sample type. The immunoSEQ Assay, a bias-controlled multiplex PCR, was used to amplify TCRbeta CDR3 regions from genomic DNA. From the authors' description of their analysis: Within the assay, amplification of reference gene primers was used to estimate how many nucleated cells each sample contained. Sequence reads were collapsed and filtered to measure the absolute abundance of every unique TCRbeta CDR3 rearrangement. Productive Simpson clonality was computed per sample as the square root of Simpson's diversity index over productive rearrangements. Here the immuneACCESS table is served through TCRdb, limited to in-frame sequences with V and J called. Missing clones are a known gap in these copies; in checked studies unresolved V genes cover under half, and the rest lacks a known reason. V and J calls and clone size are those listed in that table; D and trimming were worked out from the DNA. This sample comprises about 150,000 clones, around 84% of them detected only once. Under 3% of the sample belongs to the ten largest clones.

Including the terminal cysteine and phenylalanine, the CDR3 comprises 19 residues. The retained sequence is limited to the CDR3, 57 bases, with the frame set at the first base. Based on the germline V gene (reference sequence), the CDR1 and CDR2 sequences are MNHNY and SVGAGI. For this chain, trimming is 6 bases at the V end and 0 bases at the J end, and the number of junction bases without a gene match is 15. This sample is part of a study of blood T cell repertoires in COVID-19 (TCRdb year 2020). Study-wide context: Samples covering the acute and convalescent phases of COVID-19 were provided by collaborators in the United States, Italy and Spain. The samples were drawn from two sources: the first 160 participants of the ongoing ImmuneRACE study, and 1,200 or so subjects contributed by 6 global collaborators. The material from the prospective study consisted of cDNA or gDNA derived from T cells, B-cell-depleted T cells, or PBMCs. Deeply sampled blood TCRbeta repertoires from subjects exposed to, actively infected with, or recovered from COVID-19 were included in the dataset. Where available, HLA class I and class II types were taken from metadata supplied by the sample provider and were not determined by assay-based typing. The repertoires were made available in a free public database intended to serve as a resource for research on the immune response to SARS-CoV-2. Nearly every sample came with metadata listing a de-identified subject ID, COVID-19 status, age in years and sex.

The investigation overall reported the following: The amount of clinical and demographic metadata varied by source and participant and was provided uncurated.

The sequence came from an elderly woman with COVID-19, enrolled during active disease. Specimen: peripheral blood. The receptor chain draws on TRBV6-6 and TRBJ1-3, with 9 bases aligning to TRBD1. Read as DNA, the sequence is TGTGCCAGCAGCCGAGGACAGGGGACAAGAAGAAGCTCTGGAAACACCATATATTTT. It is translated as CASSRGQGTRRSSGNTIYF.